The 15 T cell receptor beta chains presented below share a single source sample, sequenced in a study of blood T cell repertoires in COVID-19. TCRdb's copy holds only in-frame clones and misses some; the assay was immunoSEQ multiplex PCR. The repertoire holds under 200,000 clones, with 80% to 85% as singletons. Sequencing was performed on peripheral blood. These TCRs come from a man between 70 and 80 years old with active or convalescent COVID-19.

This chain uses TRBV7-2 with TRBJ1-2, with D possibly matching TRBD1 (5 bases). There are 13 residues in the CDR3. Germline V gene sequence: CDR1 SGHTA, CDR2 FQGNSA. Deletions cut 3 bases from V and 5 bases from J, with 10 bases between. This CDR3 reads CASSLDTVYGYTF. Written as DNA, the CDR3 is TGTGCCAGCAGCTTGGACACGGTGTATGGCTACACCTTC.

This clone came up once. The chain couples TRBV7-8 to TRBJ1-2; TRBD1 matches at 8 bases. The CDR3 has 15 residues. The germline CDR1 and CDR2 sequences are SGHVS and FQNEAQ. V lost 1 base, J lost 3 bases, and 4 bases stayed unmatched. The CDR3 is CASSLGDRGYYGYTF. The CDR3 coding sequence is TGTGCCAGCAGCTTAGGAGACAGGGGTTACTATGGCTACACCTTC.

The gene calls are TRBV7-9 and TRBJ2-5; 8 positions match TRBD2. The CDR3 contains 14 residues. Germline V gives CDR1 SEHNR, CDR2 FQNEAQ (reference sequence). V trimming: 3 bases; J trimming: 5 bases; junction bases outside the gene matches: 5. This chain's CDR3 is CASSLAGGGETQYF. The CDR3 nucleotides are TGTGCCAGCAGCTTGGCGGGAGGCGGGGAGACCCAGTACTTC.

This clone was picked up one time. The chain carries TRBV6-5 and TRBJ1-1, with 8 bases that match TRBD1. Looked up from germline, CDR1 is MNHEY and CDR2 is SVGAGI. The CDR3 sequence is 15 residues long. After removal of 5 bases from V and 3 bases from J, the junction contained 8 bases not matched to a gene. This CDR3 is CASSPHGQGDTEAFF. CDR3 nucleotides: TGTGCCAGCAGTCCCCACGGACAGGGAGACACTGAAGCTTTCTTT.

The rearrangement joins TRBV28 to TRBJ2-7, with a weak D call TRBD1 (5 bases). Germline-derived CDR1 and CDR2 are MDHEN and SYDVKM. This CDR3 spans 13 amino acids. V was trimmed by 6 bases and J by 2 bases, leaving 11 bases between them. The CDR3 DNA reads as TGTGCCAGCAGACTTGCAGGGACCTACGAGCAGTACTTC. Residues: CASRLAGTYEQYF.

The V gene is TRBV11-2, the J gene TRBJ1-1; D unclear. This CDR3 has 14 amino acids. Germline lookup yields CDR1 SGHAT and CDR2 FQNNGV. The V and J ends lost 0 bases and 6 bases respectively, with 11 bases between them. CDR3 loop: CASSLERPRAEAFF. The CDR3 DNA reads TGTGCCAGCAGCTTAGAGAGACCCCGGGCTGAAGCTTTCTTT. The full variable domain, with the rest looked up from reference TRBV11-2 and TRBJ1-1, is EAGVAQSPRYKIIEKRQSVAFWCNPISGHATLYWYQQILGQGPKLLIQFQNNGVVDDSQLPKDRFSAERLKGVDSTLKIQPAKLEDSAVYLCASSLERPRAEAFFGQGTRLTVV.

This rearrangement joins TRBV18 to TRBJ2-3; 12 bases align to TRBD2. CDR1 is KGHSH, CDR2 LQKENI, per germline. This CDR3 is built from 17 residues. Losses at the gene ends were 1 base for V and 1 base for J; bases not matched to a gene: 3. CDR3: CASSPRRLAGGTDTQYF. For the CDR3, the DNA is TGTGCCAGCTCACCACGACGACTAGCGGGGGGCACAGATACGCAGTATTTT.

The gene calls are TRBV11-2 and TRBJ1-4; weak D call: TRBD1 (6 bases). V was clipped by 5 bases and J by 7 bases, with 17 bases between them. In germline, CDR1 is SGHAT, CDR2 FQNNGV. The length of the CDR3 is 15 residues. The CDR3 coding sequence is TGTGCCAGCAGCCCTCCCGGGGGGCACGGTGAAAAACTGTTTTTT. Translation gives CASSPPGGHGEKLFF.

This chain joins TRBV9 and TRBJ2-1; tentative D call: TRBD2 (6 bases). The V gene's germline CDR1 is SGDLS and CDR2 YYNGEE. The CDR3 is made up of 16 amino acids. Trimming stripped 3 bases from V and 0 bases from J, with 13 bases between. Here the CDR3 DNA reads TGTGCCAGCAGCGCACAGGCGGGATCCTCCTACAATGAGCAGTTCTTC. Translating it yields CASSAQAGSSYNEQFF.

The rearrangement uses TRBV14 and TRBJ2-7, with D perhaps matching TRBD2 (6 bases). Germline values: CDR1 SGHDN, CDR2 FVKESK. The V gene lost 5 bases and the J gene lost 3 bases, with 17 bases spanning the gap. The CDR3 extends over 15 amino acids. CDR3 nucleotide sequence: TGTGCCAGCAGCATTACCGACGGGGGTCGCTACGAGCAGTACTTC. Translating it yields CASSITDGGRYEQYF.

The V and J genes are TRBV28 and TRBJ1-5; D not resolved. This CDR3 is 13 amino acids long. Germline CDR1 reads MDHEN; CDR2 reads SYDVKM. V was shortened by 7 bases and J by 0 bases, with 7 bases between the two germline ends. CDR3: CASNSFSNQPQHF. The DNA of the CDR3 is TGTGCCAGCAACAGCTTTAGCAATCAGCCCCAGCATTTT.

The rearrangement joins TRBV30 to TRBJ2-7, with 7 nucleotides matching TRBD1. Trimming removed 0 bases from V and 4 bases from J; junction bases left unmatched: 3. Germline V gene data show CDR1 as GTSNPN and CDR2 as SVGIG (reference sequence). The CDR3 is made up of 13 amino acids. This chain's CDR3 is CAWSVQGIYEQYF. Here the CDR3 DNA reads TGTGCCTGGAGTGTACAGGGGATTTACGAGCAGTACTTC.

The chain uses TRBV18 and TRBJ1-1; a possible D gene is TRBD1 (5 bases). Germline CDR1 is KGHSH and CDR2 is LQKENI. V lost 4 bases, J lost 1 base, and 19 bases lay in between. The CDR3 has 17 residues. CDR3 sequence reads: CASSLTLRQNSNTEAFF. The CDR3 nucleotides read TGTGCCAGCTCACTGACGCTTCGACAGAACTCGAACACTGAAGCTTTCTTT.

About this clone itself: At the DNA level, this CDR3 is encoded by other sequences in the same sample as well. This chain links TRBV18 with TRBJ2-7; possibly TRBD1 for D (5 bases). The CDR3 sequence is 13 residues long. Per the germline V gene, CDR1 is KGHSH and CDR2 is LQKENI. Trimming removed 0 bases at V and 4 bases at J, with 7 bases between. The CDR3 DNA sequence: TGTGCCAGCTCACCACCGGGGCCTTACGAGCAGTACTTC. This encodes CASSPPGPYEQYF.

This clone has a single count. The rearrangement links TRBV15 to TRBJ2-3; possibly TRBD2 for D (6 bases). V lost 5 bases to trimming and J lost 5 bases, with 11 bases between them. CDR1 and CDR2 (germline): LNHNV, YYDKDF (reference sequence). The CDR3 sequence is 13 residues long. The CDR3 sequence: CATSGLARDTQYF. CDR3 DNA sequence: TGTGCCACCAGCGGGCTAGCGAGAGATACGCAGTATTTT.